The present T cell receptor (beta chain) was sequenced within a study of shared clonotypes between healthy human individuals. Study-wide results and caveats: As a rule, naive subsets had a larger estimated richness than memory subsets.

V was cut by 2 bases and J by 0 bases, with 20 bases left in between. CDR1 and CDR2 from the germline V gene are MDHEN and SYDVKM. This CDR3 spans 19 amino acids. About this clone: Its antigen remains unidentified.

Method: immunoSEQ multiplex PCR; TCRdb's copy keeps in-frame clones and lacks some. This sample has approximately 320,000 clones, with around 87% found just once. The TCR sequence derives from a young man in good health. The chain employs TRBV28 and TRBJ1-5; D might be TRBD1 (6 bases). Sequencing was performed on memory CD8+ T cells sorted from blood. The subset: CD45RO+ cells pooled with CCR7-negative TemRA cells. Here the CDR3 DNA reads TGTGCCAGCAGTTTACTCCCGGGACAACCAATCTATAGCAATCAGCCCCAGCATTTT. This translates into CASSLLPGQPIYSNQPQHF.